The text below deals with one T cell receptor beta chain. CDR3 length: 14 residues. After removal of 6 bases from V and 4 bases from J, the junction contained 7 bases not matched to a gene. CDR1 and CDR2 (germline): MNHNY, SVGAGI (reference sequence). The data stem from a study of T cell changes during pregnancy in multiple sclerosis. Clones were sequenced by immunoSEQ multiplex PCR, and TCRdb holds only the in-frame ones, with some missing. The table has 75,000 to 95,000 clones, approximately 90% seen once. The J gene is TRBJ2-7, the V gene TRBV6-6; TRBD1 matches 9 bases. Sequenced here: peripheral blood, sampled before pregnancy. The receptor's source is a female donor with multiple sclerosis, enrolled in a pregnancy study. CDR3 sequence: CASSRTGGPYEQYF. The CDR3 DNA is TGTGCCAGCAGCCGCACAGGGGGCCCTTACGAGCAGTACTTC.